The sequence of this TCR beta chain was determined in a study of T cell responses to AZD1222 COVID-19 vaccine. General observations from the study: At baseline, just six or seven AZD1222 recipients tested seropositive. Close to half of spike-specific TCRs reportedly recognize unmutated variant regions.

In the case of this clone: Its matching antigen is unknown.

Measured with immunoSEQ multiplex PCR; TCRdb has only the in-frame clones, and not every one. The data contain 100,000 to 150,000 clones, roughly 85% of them seen just once; the ten biggest clones take up 7.5% to 8%. This CDR3 is 16 amino acids long. Trimming took 7 bases from V and 1 from J; bases not matched to a gene: 8. Germline assignment: CDR1 SGHRS and CDR2 YFSETQ. The material sequenced was peripheral blood, taken on day 0 of AZD1222 vaccination. The sequence was collected from an adult in good health. The rearrangement joins TRBV5-1 to TRBJ2-5; 12 positions match TRBD2. The CDR3 DNA reads TGCGCCAGCTCTACTAGCGGGGGGCTATCCCAAGAGACCCAGTACTTC. Encoded protein: CASSTSGGLSQETQYF.